This T cell receptor beta chain was identified in a study of Ad26.COV2.S vaccination and SARS-CoV-2 variants. Specified treatment: some 20 received Ad26.COV2.S at low or high dose, single or two shots; roughly 5 received placebo; per-sample allocation not given. Each sample was drawn 63 days after the first injection (of vaccine or placebo). Its platform was an Ad26 vector, and its expressed antigen was Wuhan-strain SARS-CoV-2 spike. V was trimmed by 5 bases and J by 2 bases, leaving 19 bases between them. Germline V gene data show CDR1 as LNHDA and CDR2 as SQIVND (reference sequence). The CDR3 is 17 residues long. Using immunoSEQ multiplex PCR, the repertoire was profiled, and TCRdb retains in-frame clones only, with some absent. The sample lists 330,000 or so clones; approximately 87% were seen once.

The V call is TRBV19, the J call TRBJ2-1, with no clear D. The sequencing here drew on peripheral blood, taken in a trial of Ad26.COV2.S vaccine versus placebo. The receptor's source is a person aged 18 to 65 who received the Ad26.COV2.S COVID-19 vaccine or a placebo. CDR3 protein: CASSGRDPTSTYNEQFF. The CDR3 DNA reads TGTGCCAGTAGTGGTCGCGACCCCACGAGCACCTACAATGAGCAGTTCTTC.